Listed below are T cell receptor beta chains from one sample, sequenced in a study of tissue T cells after allogeneic stem cell transplantation. The data were produced by immunoSEQ multiplex PCR, yet TCRdb's version contains in-frame clones alone and is incomplete. Among about 5,200 clones listed, approximately 70% were seen once. The sequenced sample was tissue from the colon, obtained at autopsy. Source of these receptors: a female donor aged 60 or older with lung cancer. Each CDR3 is given with its conserved first and last residue. A D gene is named only where the DNA matches it firmly. Only part of the rows carry a size: once, few, many, or a class if the clone is expanded.

d_gene | abundance | j_gene | v_gene | CDR3nt | CDR3aa
. | . | TRBJ1-5 | TRBV6-6 | TGTGCCAGCAGGGGGACGGAGAGTTATAGCAATCAGCCCCAGCATTTT | CASRGTESYSNQPQHF
. | . | TRBJ1-2 | TRBV6-5 | TGTGCCAGCGGCCAGAACGTTGGCTACACCTTC | CASGQNVGYTF
. | few | TRBJ1-1 | TRBV12-3/TRBV12-4 | TGTGCCAGCAGGAGTCTATCCAACACTGAAGCTTTCTTT | CASRSLSNTEAFF
. | . | TRBJ2-5 | TRBV19 | TGTGCCAGTAGTATCCAGGGGAAAGAGACCCAGTACTTC | CASSIQGKETQYF
TRBD1 | once | TRBJ1-5 | TRBV30 | TGTGCCTGGAGGCCCGGGACAGGGTTCGGTCAGCCCCAGCATTTT | CAWRPGTGFGQPQHF
. | . | TRBJ2-6 | TRBV7-2 | TGTGCCAGCAGCGCGTCGACTGGGGCCAACGTCCTGACTTTC | CASSASTGANVLTF
. | . | TRBJ2-1 | TRBV5-6 | TGTGCCAGCAGCTTGGGGACGGAGCAGTTCTTC | CASSLGTEQFF
TRBD2 | few | TRBJ2-1 | TRBV7-7 | TGTGCCAGCAGCTTAGTCAGCGGGGGGGACAATGAGCAGTTCTTC | CASSLVSGGDNEQFF
TRBD1 | . | TRBJ1-6 | TRBV5-1 | TGCGCCAGCAGCTCTAGACAGGGGGCGGATTCACCCCTCCACTTT | CASSSRQGADSPLHF
. | . | TRBJ1-4 | TRBV7-9 | TGTGCCAGCGGACAGCTGAATGAAAAACTGTTTTTT | CASGQLNEKLFF
. | . | TRBJ2-1 | TRBV14 | TGTGCCAGCAGCCTCTTTGCGAATGAGCAGTTCTTC | CASSLFANEQFF
. | . | TRBJ1-5 | TRBV7-8 | TGTGCCAGCACCCCTGAGGCGGTCGGCAATCAGCCCCAGCATTTT | CASTPEAVGNQPQHF
. | few | TRBJ2-5 | TRBV7-6 | TGTGCCAGCAGCTTAGCGGGACCCTTTCAAGAGACCCAGTACTTC | CASSLAGPFQETQYF
TRBD1 | . | TRBJ2-1 | TRBV14 | TGTGCCAGCAGCCAAGTTAGCCCGGGACAGGGTTCACGTGAGCAGTTCTTC | CASSQVSPGQGSREQFF
TRBD2 | . | TRBJ2-7 | TRBV7-2 | TGTGCCAGCAGCGAAACTAGCGGGAGGGCCTACGAGCAGTACTTC | CASSETSGRAYEQYF
TRBD1 | once | TRBJ2-7 | TRBV11-2 | TGTGCCAGCAGCTTTGAGGACAGGGGTTGGGACGAGCAGTACTTC | CASSFEDRGWDEQYF
TRBD2 | . | TRBJ2-7 | TRBV2 | TGTGCCAGCAGGGGGCCGGGACTAGCGGGTTTAAGAAGCTCCTACGAGCAGTACTTC | CASRGPGLAGLRSSYEQYF
. | . | TRBJ1-2 | TRBV6-6 | TGTGCCAGCAGTTCCCCGAGTTGGGGGGCGGATGGCTACACCTTC | CASSSPSWGADGYTF
TRBD2 | . | TRBJ2-5 | TRBV20-1 | TGCAGTGCTAGTTACGCGGGGGGATGGGAGACCCAGTACTTC | CSASYAGGWETQYF
TRBD2 | few | TRBJ2-1 | TRBV5-1 | TGCGCCAGCAGCTCGCTAGCGGGAAGACACAATGAGCAGTTCTTC | CASSSLAGRHNEQFF
. | . | TRBJ1-1 | TRBV30 | TGTGCCTGGAGTAAGGACAGATTGAACACTGAAGCTTTCTTT | CAWSKDRLNTEAFF
. | . | TRBJ2-3 | TRBV7-2 | TGTGCCAGCAGCCCATCTAGCGTATCTAGCACAGATACGCAGTATTTT | CASSPSSVSSTDTQYF
. | large | TRBJ2-6 | TRBV2 | TGTGCCAGCAACCCTGGGGCCAACGTCCTGACTTTC | CASNPGANVLTF
. | once | TRBJ1-2 | TRBV29-1 | TGCAGCGTTGAAGAGATGGGGAGCGGCCGTTCTGGCTATGGCTACACCTTC | CSVEEMGSGRSGYGYTF
. | . | TRBJ1-2 | TRBV5-1 | TGCGCCAGCAGCTTGGGACTGGATGGCTACACCTTC | CASSLGLDGYTF
. | . | TRBJ2-1 | TRBV7-3 | TGTGCCAGCAGCGAAAACAGGGTGGGTGAGCAGTTCTTC | CASSENRVGEQFF
. | . | TRBJ1-1 | TRBV24-1 | TGTGCCACCCGTGGGGGGATGAACACTGAAGCTTTCTTT | CATRGGMNTEAFF
. | . | TRBJ1-5 | TRBV25-1 | TGTGCCAGCGAAAAAGGGGGGGGCCGAGGCAATCAGCCCCAGCATTTT | CASEKGGGRGNQPQHF
TRBD1 | . | TRBJ1-1 | TRBV5-1 | TGCGCCAGCAGCACGGGGACAGGGAATCCGGGCACTGAAGCTTTCTTT | CASSTGTGNPGTEAFF
. | . | TRBJ2-7 | TRBV7-6 | TGTGCCAGCAGCTTAGCGGCTAACCCCGGGTACGAGCAGTACTTC | CASSLAANPGYEQYF
. | . | TRBJ2-3 | TRBV5-8 | TGTGCCAGCAGCTTGAACAAACTAGCATGGGGCACAGATACGCAGTATTTT | CASSLNKLAWGTDTQYF
TRBD1 | . | TRBJ1-5 | TRBV18 | TGTGCCAGCTCACCACGACAGGGTGTCCAGCCCCAGCATTTT | CASSPRQGVQPQHF
TRBD1 | . | TRBJ1-2 | TRBV13 | TGTGCCAGCAGCTTAGGGAGACAGGGACTAAACTATGGCTACACCTTC | CASSLGRQGLNYGYTF
. | . | TRBJ2-3 | TRBV4-3 | TGCGCCAGCAGCAGAGTGAGAACAGATACGCAGTATTTT | CASSRVRTDTQYF
. | few | TRBJ1-2 | TRBV5-1 | TGCGCCAGCAGCCAAAGGGACGGACCAGCTAACTATGGCTACACCTTC | CASSQRDGPANYGYTF
. | . | TRBJ2-7 | TRBV7-8 | TGTGCCAGCAGCTTAAACATAGGGGGCTACGAGCAGTACTTC | CASSLNIGGYEQYF
. | . | TRBJ2-2 | TRBV24-1 | TGTGCCACCAGTCTCGGGGGGAACACCGGGGAGCTGTTTTTT | CATSLGGNTGELFF
. | . | TRBJ1-2 | TRBV18 | TGTGCCAGCTCACCGTCGTCAGACTATGGCTACACCTTC | CASSPSSDYGYTF
. | . | TRBJ1-1 | TRBV6-4 | TGTGCCAGCAGGGTGGACACGACAACTGAAGCTTTCTTT | CASRVDTTTEAFF
TRBD2 | . | TRBJ2-1 | TRBV6-6 | TGTGCCAGCAGTCAACTAGCGGGGACCTACAATGAGCAGTTCTTC | CASSQLAGTYNEQFF
. | . | TRBJ2-7 | TRBV21-1 | TGTGCCATTCCATACGAGCAGTACTTC | CAIPYEQYF
. | . | TRBJ2-1 | TRBV6-5 | TGTGCCAGCAGTTCAACCGGCCAGGGACGCAATGAGCAGTTCTTC | CASSSTGQGRNEQFF
TRBD2 | once | TRBJ2-5 | TRBV7-8 | TGTGCCAGCAGCTCGCAGAGCGGGGGGTACCAAGAGACCCAGTACTTC | CASSSQSGGYQETQYF
. | . | TRBJ1-1 | TRBV2 | TGTGCCAGCAGCTCGGGGGGGCCTCGGGGCACTGAAGCTTTCTTT | CASSSGGPRGTEAFF
. | . | TRBJ2-5 | TRBV10-3 | TGTGCCATCAGTAGAGGGCAAGAGACCCAGTACTTC | CAISRGQETQYF
. | . | TRBJ2-3 | TRBV7-2 | TGTGCCAGCAGCCGTCGCCGGGGCACAGATACGCAGTATTTT | CASSRRRGTDTQYF
TRBD2 | large | TRBJ2-7 | TRBV9 | TGTGCCAGCAGCGTAGGGCCGGGGGGGGCCTACGAGCAGTACTTC | CASSVGPGGAYEQYF
. | few | TRBJ2-5 | TRBV7-9 | TGTGCCAGCAGCGGACTGGTCACTACCCAGTACTTC | CASSGLVTTQYF
. | . | TRBJ2-2 | TRBV5-6 | TGTGCCAGCAGCACGACAGTGAACACCGGGGAGCTGTTTTTT | CASSTTVNTGELFF
. | once | TRBJ1-1 | TRBV18 | TGTGCCAGCTCACCGGTCAGGCAGCGCGGAACTCAGAACACTGAAGCTTTCTTT | CASSPVRQRGTQNTEAFF
. | few | TRBJ1-3 | TRBV3-1/TRBV3-2 | TGTGCCAGCAGCCCCCCCAGAGTCTCTGGAAACACCATATATTTT | CASSPPRVSGNTIYF
. | . | TRBJ2-1 | TRBV5-1 | TGCGCCAGCAGCTTGTTAACTGGCCAGGGCCCCAATGAGCAGTTCTTC | CASSLLTGQGPNEQFF
. | . | TRBJ2-1 | TRBV4-1 | TGCGCCAGCAGCCCCACGAGCGGGCCTTACAATGAGCAGTTCTTC | CASSPTSGPYNEQFF